Listed below are T cell receptor beta chains from one sample, sequenced in a study of blood T cell repertoires in COVID-19. Clones were sequenced by immunoSEQ multiplex PCR, and TCRdb holds only the in-frame ones, with some missing. The table has roughly 180,000 clones, around 82% seen once; the top ten hold 3.6%. Material: PBMCs or T cells enriched from blood (not recorded which). Receptors were obtained from a woman aged 50 to 60 in a cohort exposed to, infected with or recovered from COVID-19 (not recorded which). CDR3s include the opening cysteine and the closing phenylalanine or tryptophan. Fields, in order: D gene, clone size, J gene, V gene, CDR3 protein, CDR3 DNA. The D gene is left open where the match is weak. The size entry is marked missing in some rows and otherwise reads once, few, many or a size class.

>-|-|TRBJ1-1|TRBV28
CASSLNYGGAEAFF
TGTGCCAGCAGTTTAAACTACGGGGGAGCTGAAGCTTTCTTT
>-|-|TRBJ1-1|TRBV14
CASSPGIRTEAFF
TGTGCCAGCAGCCCAGGGATCCGAACTGAAGCTTTCTTT
>TRBD2|-|TRBJ2-2|TRBV3-1/TRBV3-2
CASSRIRGAGELFF
TGTGCCAGCAGCCGGATCCGGGGGGCCGGGGAGCTGTTTTTT
>TRBD1|-|TRBJ2-7|TRBV18
CASSEGQGIHEQYF
TGTGCCAGCTCAGAGGGACAGGGAATCCACGAGCAGTACTTC
>TRBD1|-|TRBJ1-2|TRBV4-1
CASSQGDRDTICF
TGCGCCAGCAGCCAAGGGGACAGGGACACCATCTGCTTC
>TRBD2|few|TRBJ2-3|TRBV15
CATSRDWGRRGAGTDTQYF
TGTGCCACCAGCAGAGATTGGGGAAGGCGGGGGGCCGGCACAGATACGCAGTATTTT
>-|-|TRBJ1-2|TRBV2
CASSPDSSGYTF
TGTGCCAGCAGCCCCGACAGTAGCGGCTACACCTTC
>-|-|TRBJ2-2|TRBV7-2
CASSYGITGELFF
TGTGCCAGCAGCTACGGGATAACCGGGGAGCTGTTTTTT
>TRBD1|-|TRBJ1-1|TRBV28
CASSPGTGYGTEAFF
TGTGCCAGCTCTCCCGGGACAGGGTATGGCACTGAAGCTTTCTTT
>TRBD1|few|TRBJ2-5|TRBV18
CASSPDREETQYF
TGTGCCAGCTCCCCAGACAGGGAAGAGACCCAGTACTTC
>TRBD1|-|TRBJ1-2|TRBV5-1
CASSLGQGGGYTF
TGCGCCAGCAGCTTGGGCCAGGGGGGTGGCTACACCTTC
>-|-|TRBJ1-2|TRBV7-6
CASSSRAGDYGYTF
TGTGCCAGCAGCTCCCGCGCGGGAGACTATGGCTACACCTTC
>-|-|TRBJ2-5|TRBV24-1
CATSDRTLQETQYF
TGTGCCACCAGTGACAGGACACTGCAAGAGACCCAGTACTTC
>TRBD2|-|TRBJ2-5|TRBV30
CAWSVQRGDLETQYF
TGTGCCTGGAGTGTCCAGCGGGGGGATTTGGAGACCCAGTACTTC
>-|-|TRBJ2-2|TRBV12-5
CATTGSRSGYTGELFF
TGTGCTACTACGGGGTCCAGGAGTGGGTACACCGGGGAGCTGTTTTTT
>TRBD1|-|TRBJ2-3|TRBV6-5
CASSRRQGADTQYF
TGTGCCAGCAGTAGACGACAGGGCGCAGATACGCAGTATTTT
>TRBD2|-|TRBJ2-5|TRBV6-1
CASSENSGGPQETQYF
TGTGCCAGCAGTGAAAATAGCGGGGGTCCCCAAGAGACCCAGTACTTC
>-|few|TRBJ1-5|TRBV12-3/TRBV12-4
CASSLGGGQPQHF
TGTGCCAGCAGTTTAGGAGGCGGACAGCCCCAGCATTTT
>-|-|TRBJ1-6|TRBV4-1
CASSQDNYSPLHF
TGCGCCAGCAGCCAAGATAATTATTCACCCCTCCACTTT
>TRBD1|few|TRBJ2-7|TRBV5-1
CASSWTGSGYEQYF
TGCGCCAGCAGCTGGACAGGGTCGGGCTACGAGCAGTACTTC
>TRBD1|-|TRBJ1-1|TRBV5-8
CASSLEGGYTEAFF
TGTGCCAGCAGCTTGGAAGGGGGCTACACTGAAGCTTTCTTT
>-|-|TRBJ2-2|TRBV29-1
CSARSGSPGELFF
TGCAGCGCACGATCGGGTAGCCCAGGGGAGCTGTTTTTT
>-|-|TRBJ1-1|TRBV6-5
CASSFLQGATEAFF
TGTGCCAGCAGTTTCCTACAGGGCGCCACTGAAGCTTTCTTT
>-|-|TRBJ1-4|TRBV19
CASRSLGGEDEKLFF
TGTGCCAGTAGGTCGTTGGGAGGGGAGGATGAAAAACTGTTTTTT
>TRBD1|-|TRBJ2-7|TRBV28
CASSGGQGYEQYF
TGTGCCAGCAGTGGTGGACAGGGCTACGAGCAGTACTTC
>-|-|TRBJ1-2|TRBV6-5
CATLREGYTF
TGTGCCACCCTCAGGGAAGGCTACACCTTC
>TRBD1|-|TRBJ1-6|TRBV7-9
CASSEKRDRGGNSPLHF
TGTGCCAGCAGCGAGAAACGGGACAGGGGCGGCAATTCACCCCTCCACTTT
>-|-|TRBJ1-4|TRBV7-9
CASSLVSGVEKLFF
TGTGCCAGCAGCTTAGTGTCAGGGGTGGAAAAACTGTTTTTT
>TRBD2|-|TRBJ2-5|TRBV19
CASSIQREETQYF
TGTGCCAGTAGTATACAGCGGGAGGAGACCCAGTACTTC
>-|once|TRBJ1-2|TRBV5-1
CASSLSYVNSYGYTF
TGCGCCAGCAGCTTGTCCTACGTGAACAGTTATGGCTACACCTTC
>-|-|TRBJ2-1|TRBV4-1
CASSQEELVNEQFF
TGCGCCAGCAGCCAAGAGGAGTTAGTTAATGAGCAGTTCTTC
>TRBD2|-|TRBJ2-3|TRBV5-1
CASSSGLAGPDTQYF
TGCGCCAGCAGCTCAGGACTAGCGGGACCAGATACGCAGTATTTT
>-|-|TRBJ2-7|TRBV12-3/TRBV12-4
CASSLGSRGEQYF
TGTGCCAGCAGTTTAGGCTCTCGAGGGGAGCAGTACTTC
>TRBD1|-|TRBJ1-2|TRBV15
CATSRSTGGGYGYTF
TGTGCCACCAGCCGCTCAACAGGGGGCGGCTATGGCTACACCTTC
>TRBD1|-|TRBJ2-5|TRBV19
CASSRGQGSETQYF
TGTGCCAGTAGTCGAGGACAGGGATCGGAGACCCAGTACTTC
>TRBD2|-|TRBJ2-1|TRBV4-1
CASSQEPSGSIEFF
TGCGCCAGCAGCCAAGAGCCTAGCGGGAGTATCGAGTTCTTC
>TRBD1|-|TRBJ2-5|TRBV11-2
CASSPPSGQSRETQYF
TGTGCCAGCAGCCCCCCCTCGGGACAGAGTAGAGAGACCCAGTACTTC
>TRBD2|medium-sized|TRBJ2-3|TRBV11-3
CASSLGTSWADTQYF
TGTGCCAGCAGCTTAGGGACTAGCTGGGCAGATACGCAGTATTTT
>TRBD1|-|TRBJ2-2|TRBV6-5
CASSLQGDTGELFF
TGTGCCAGCAGTCTACAGGGGGACACCGGGGAGCTGTTTTTT
>-|-|TRBJ2-3|TRBV18
CASTLGLTDTQYF
TGTGCCAGCACTCTTGGTCTCACAGATACGCAGTATTTT
>-|-|TRBJ1-1|TRBV19
CASSTTVNTEAFF
TGTGCCAGTAGTACGACAGTGAACACTGAAGCTTTCTTT
>-|-|TRBJ2-3|TRBV4-2
CASSQDVRPRGSDTQYF
TGTGCCAGCAGCCAAGATGTGAGACCCCGGGGGTCTGATACGCAGTATTTT
>-|-|TRBJ1-3|TRBV9
CASSADVGGYSGNTIYF
TGTGCCAGCAGCGCGGATGTCGGGGGTTACTCTGGAAACACCATATATTTT
>-|-|TRBJ2-1|TRBV6-5
CAARGNEQFF
TGTGCCGCCAGGGGCAATGAGCAGTTCTTC
>-|-|TRBJ1-5|TRBV5-5
CASSLEVRGNQPQHF
TGTGCCAGCAGCTTGGAGGTGAGGGGCAATCAGCCCCAGCATTTT
>-|few|TRBJ2-1|TRBV7-6
CASSFYGQGGEQFF
TGTGCCAGCAGCTTTTACGGGCAGGGAGGTGAGCAGTTCTTC
>-|-|TRBJ2-7|TRBV11-2
CASSSLRYRSYEQYF
TGTGCCAGCAGCTCCCTTCGCTACAGATCCTACGAGCAGTACTTC
>-|few|TRBJ1-2|TRBV25-1
CASSENPEGGYTF
TGTGCCAGCAGTGAGAATCCTGAGGGTGGCTACACCTTC
>TRBD1|-|TRBJ1-4|TRBV7-9
CASSLGQGSEKLFF
TGTGCCAGCAGCCTGGGACAGGGGAGTGAAAAACTGTTTTTT
>TRBD2|-|TRBJ2-5|TRBV19
CASTRRAGGEETQYF
TGTGCCAGTACCCGCCGCGCGGGGGGAGAAGAGACCCAGTACTTC
>TRBD2|few|TRBJ2-2|TRBV10-1
CASKPGGSGNTGELFF
TGCGCCAGCAAGCCAGGCGGGAGCGGGAACACCGGGGAGCTGTTTTTT
>-|-|TRBJ1-2|TRBV11-2
CASSLSAAYGYTF
TGTGCCAGCAGCTTGTCGGCGGCCTATGGCTACACCTTC
>-|-|TRBJ1-1|TRBV7-2
CASSNSRVNTEAFF
TGTGCCAGCAGCAACTCCAGGGTTAACACTGAAGCTTTCTTT
>-|-|TRBJ1-2|TRBV24-1
CATTRGGDGGYTF
TGTGCCACCACCCGGGGGGGGGATGGTGGCTACACCTTC
>TRBD1|once|TRBJ2-1|TRBV15
CATSVSRSTGVNEQFF
TGTGCCACCAGCGTGTCTCGATCGACAGGGGTCAATGAGCAGTTCTTC
>TRBD2|few|TRBJ2-7|TRBV6-4
CASSGKASGSSYEQYF
TGTGCCAGCAGTGGGAAGGCTAGCGGGAGCTCCTACGAGCAGTACTTC
>TRBD2|-|TRBJ2-1|TRBV11-1
CASGSGGAYNEQFF
TGTGCCAGTGGGAGCGGGGGGGCGTACAATGAGCAGTTCTTC
>-|-|TRBJ1-6|TRBV15
CATSRDGPEGGSPLHF
TGTGCCACCAGCAGAGATGGGCCTGAAGGGGGATCACCCCTCCACTTT
>-|-|TRBJ1-6|TRBV6-2/TRBV6-3
CASSIGGAYNSPLHF
TGTGCCAGCAGTATAGGGGGTGCCTATAATTCACCCCTCCACTTT